These 21 T cell receptor beta chains came from one sample sequenced in a study of OX40 agonist ivuxolimab in advanced cancers. The protocol was immunoSEQ multiplex PCR, while the TCRdb copy is restricted to in-frame clones and leaves out a portion. The top ten clones hold approximately 0.35% of a sample with 90,000 to 100,000 clones, 80% to 90% of them seen once. The specimen comprised CD4+ or CD8+ T cells sorted from blood, sampled in a trial of the OX40 agonist ivuxolimab. These receptors all stem from an adult with an advanced solid tumor such as melanoma, head and neck, liver or kidney cancer.

This rearrangement joins TRBV5-1 to TRBJ1-6, with D maybe TRBD1 (6 bases). Germline lookup yields CDR1 SGHRS and CDR2 YFSETQ. The CDR3 length is 14 residues. Trimming removed 4 bases from V and 8 bases from J, with 13 bases in between. The CDR3 region is CASSPGRGDSPLHF. CDR3 nucleotides: TGCGCCAGCAGCCCTGGTAGGGGGGATTCACCCCTCCACTTT.

V and J are TRBV19 and TRBJ1-1; possible D gene TRBD1, 5 bases. The CDR3 extends over 13 amino acids. V lost 7 bases to trimming and J lost 3 bases, with 12 bases between them. CDR1 LNHDA and CDR2 SQIVND come from the germline V gene (reference sequence). The CDR3 nucleotides are TGTGCCAGTACCAGAGACAGATACACTGAAGCTTTCTTT. Protein sequence: CASTRDRYTEAFF.

The chain joins TRBV6-6 to TRBJ2-1; D remains ambiguous. Germline V CDR1 and CDR2: MNHNY, SVGAGI (reference sequence). V dropped 6 bases and J dropped 4 bases, with 4 bases sitting between them. The CDR3 runs to 11 residues. The CDR3 sequence: CASRLYNEQFF. CDR3 DNA sequence: TGTGCCAGCAGGCTTTACAATGAGCAGTTCTTC.

CDR3 nucleotide sequence: TGCGCCAGCAGCGCAGTATTTCTAGCGGGAGTCCGATACAATGAGCAGTTCTTC. It encodes CASSAVFLAGVRYNEQFF. This sequence joins TRBV4-3 and TRBJ2-1; 10 bases agree with TRBD2. After removal of 5 bases from V and 4 bases from J, the junction contained 14 bases not matched to a gene. Per germline, CDR1 LGHNA and CDR2 YSLEER. The CDR3 covers 18 residues.

The rearrangement links TRBV7-6 to TRBJ2-3; possibly TRBD1 or TRBD2 for D (5 bases each). The germline CDR1 and CDR2 sequences are SGHVS and FNYEAQ. V was trimmed by 6 bases and J by 6 bases, leaving 19 bases between them. The CDR3 consists of 15 residues. The CDR3 DNA sequence: TGTGCCAGCAGTACTCCCGGGACCCCTGGGGATACGCAGTATTTT. It encodes CASSTPGTPGDTQYF.

The sample holds a few counts of this clone. The chain recombines TRBV4-3 with TRBJ2-3, with D unclear. The CDR3 is 16 residues long. V was clipped by 4 bases and J by 0 bases, with 14 bases between them. In germline, CDR1 is LGHNA, CDR2 YSLEER. CDR3 in DNA: TGCGCCAGCAGCCGCGCCGCAGGCACTAGCACAGATACGCAGTATTTT. This codes for CASSRAAGTSTDTQYF.

V and J are TRBV6-1 and TRBJ1-2; D uncertain. Trimming shortened V by 10 bases and J by 4 bases, and 10 bases separated the two germline ends. Germline CDR1 MNHNS, CDR2 SASEGT. The CDR3 runs to 11 residues. CDR3 residues: CATQDLYGYTF. The CDR3 region has the DNA TGTGCCACCCAAGACCTCTATGGCTACACCTTC.

The chain has TRBV6-1 and TRBJ1-2; D is possibly TRBD1 (6 bases). Germline V lookup: CDR1 MNHNS, CDR2 SASEGT. There are 17 residues in the CDR3. V lost 4 bases, J lost 1 base, and 19 bases lay in between. The CDR3 DNA reads as TGTGCCAGCAGTGGTCTCCGTACAGGGAATAGTAACTATGGCTACACCTTC. The encoded protein is CASSGLRTGNSNYGYTF.

The chain joins TRBV28 to TRBJ1-2; maybe TRBD1 (5 bases). V lost 2 bases, J lost 2 bases, and 12 bases lay in between. This CDR3 is 15 amino acids long. Germline loops: CDR1 MDHEN, CDR2 SYDVKM. Written as DNA, the CDR3 is TGTGCCAGCAGTTTAAGGCAGGGCCTGAACTATGGCTACACCTTC. This translates into CASSLRQGLNYGYTF.

J is TRBJ1-6 and V is TRBV27; tentative D call: TRBD1 (5 bases). This CDR3 comprises 13 residues. Germline CDR1 and CDR2: MNHEY and SMNVEV (reference sequence). V shed 6 bases and J shed 7 bases, with 10 bases lying between them. CDR3 in amino acids: CASSPWGNSPLHF. The CDR3 nucleotides read TGTGCCAGCAGCCCCTGGGGGAATTCACCCCTCCACTTT.

This clone was observed a few times. The chain has TRBV7-8 and TRBJ2-4, with D perhaps assigned TRBD1 or TRBD2 (5 bases each). The V gene lost 4 bases and the J gene lost 2 bases, with 9 bases spanning the gap. Germline V gives CDR1 SGHVS, CDR2 FQNEAQ. This CDR3 has 14 residues. The DNA for the CDR3 is TGTGCCAGCAGCTCCGGGGCGACCAAAAACATTCAGTACTTC. Translation: CASSSGATKNIQYF.

V and J are TRBV5-1 and TRBJ2-5; 7 positions agree with TRBD1. Germline V gene lookup returns CDR1 SGHRS and CDR2 YFSETQ. With 7 bases clipped from V and 0 bases from J, the junction kept 9 bases outside the gene matches. CDR3 length equals 15 residues. The CDR3 is CASGIQGIDQETQYF. The CDR3 nucleotides read TGCGCCAGCGGTATACAGGGGATAGACCAAGAGACCCAGTACTTC.

This sequence joins TRBV7-8 and TRBJ1-1; D is unclear. Germline loops: CDR1 SGHVS, CDR2 FQNEAQ. Trimming shortened V by 1 base and J by 6 bases, and 18 bases separated the two germline ends. CDR3 length: 16 amino acids. The CDR3 nucleotides read TGTGCCAGCAGCTTAGTCGGCAGAGCGGTTCTTTCTGAAGCTTTCTTT. Translating it yields CASSLVGRAVLSEAFF.

This clone was detected once. The CDR3 is CASSLGVGFPMNTEAFF. CDR3 coding DNA: TGTGCCAGCAGCTTAGGAGTGGGGTTCCCGATGAACACTGAAGCTTTCTTT. The V call is TRBV7-2, the J call TRBJ1-1; D remains unclear. From germline, CDR1 is SGHTA and CDR2 FQGNSA. The CDR3 runs to 17 residues. The V and J ends lost 1 base and 0 bases respectively, with 15 bases between them.

The genes are TRBV5-1 and TRBJ2-5; no definite D call. The J call could be wrong; TRBJ2-7 is a better fit for the DNA end. Germline assignment: CDR1 SGHRS and CDR2 YFSETQ. The CDR3 length is 15 residues. The CDR3 sequence: CASSSELRLSSEQYF. The CDR3 region has the DNA TGCGCCAGCAGCTCCGAGCTTCGGCTTTCTTCCGAGCAGTACTTC.

CDR3 bases: TGCAGCGTTGTGGCAGGGCTCAATCAGCCCCAGCATTTT. This sequence encodes CSVVAGLNQPQHF. The chain employs TRBV29-1 and TRBJ1-5; D may be TRBD1 (5 bases). CDR3 length: 13 residues. Trimming removed 4 bases at V and 3 bases at J, with 10 bases between. Germline assignment: CDR1 SQVTM and CDR2 ANQGSEA.

This sequence joins TRBV2 and TRBJ2-2, with 8 bases matching TRBD2. The junction had 8 bases not matched to a gene; V was cut back by 7 bases and J by 7 bases. This CDR3 is 14 amino acids long. Germline V gene lookup returns CDR1 SNHLY and CDR2 FYNNEI. CDR3: CASTLREGGGELFF. The DNA for the CDR3 is TGTGCCAGCACCCTACGGGAGGGAGGCGGGGAGCTGTTTTTT. The complete variable domain, with remaining parts taken from reference TRBV2 and TRBJ2-2, reads EPEVTQTPSHQVTQMGQEVILRCVPISNHLYFYWYRQILGQKVEFLVSFYNNEISEKSEIFDDQFSVERPDGSNFTLKIRSTKLEDSAMYFCASTLREGGGELFFGEGSRLTVL.

The chain recombines TRBV9 with TRBJ1-3, with D perhaps TRBD1 (6 bases). In germline, CDR1 is SGDLS, CDR2 YYNGEE. Between the trimmed V and J ends, which lost 2 bases and 2 bases, there was a span of 8 bases. CDR3 length: 14 residues. CDR3 sequence: CASSVTGPGNTIYF. The CDR3 DNA is TGTGCCAGCAGCGTTACAGGGCCTGGAAACACCATATATTTT.

This chain links TRBV18 with TRBJ1-2; weak D call: TRBD1 (5 bases). The CDR3 extends over 12 amino acids. Trimming removed 3 bases from V and 5 bases from J, with 7 bases in between. Per the germline V gene, CDR1 is KGHSH and CDR2 is LQKENI. The CDR3 loop is CASSPGTYGYTF. As DNA, the CDR3 is TGTGCCAGCTCACCGGGGACTTATGGCTACACCTTC.

This chain uses TRBV28 with TRBJ1-1; D ambiguous. The germline gives CDR1 MDHEN, CDR2 SYDVKM. With 5 bases removed from V and 1 base from J, the gap between germline ends came to 11 bases. This CDR3 comprises 14 residues. Here the CDR3 DNA reads TGTGCCAGCAGTCCACGGACCGAGAACACTGAAGCTTTCTTT. Amino acids: CASSPRTENTEAFF.

This chain joins TRBV5-8 and TRBJ1-5; possibly TRBD1 for D (6 bases). V dropped 2 bases and J dropped 5 bases, with 11 bases sitting between them. The CDR3 is 14 residues long. Germline-derived CDR1 and CDR2 are SGHTS and YDEGEE. CDR3 sequence (DNA): TGTGCCAGCAGCTTAGAGGGGGGGGATCAGCCCCAGCATTTT. Translation: CASSLEGGDQPQHF. The full variable domain, rest sourced from reference TRBV5-8 and TRBJ1-5, is EAGVTQSPTHLIKTRGQQATLRCSPISGHTSVYWYQQALGLGLQFLLWYDEGEERNRGNFPPRFSGRQFPNYSSELNVNALELEDSALYLCASSLEGGDQPQHFGDGTRLSIL.